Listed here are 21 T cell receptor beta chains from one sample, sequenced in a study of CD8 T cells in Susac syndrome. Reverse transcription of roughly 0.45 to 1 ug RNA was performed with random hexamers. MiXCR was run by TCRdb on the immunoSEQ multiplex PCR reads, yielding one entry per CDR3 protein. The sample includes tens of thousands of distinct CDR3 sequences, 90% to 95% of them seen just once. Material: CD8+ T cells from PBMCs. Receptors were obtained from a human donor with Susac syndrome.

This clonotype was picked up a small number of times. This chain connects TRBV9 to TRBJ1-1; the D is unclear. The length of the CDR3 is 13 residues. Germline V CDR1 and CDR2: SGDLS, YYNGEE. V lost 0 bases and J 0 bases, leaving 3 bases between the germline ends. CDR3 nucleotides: TGTGCCAGCAGCGTAGCTGTGAACACTGAAGCTTTCTTT. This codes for CASSVAVNTEAFF.

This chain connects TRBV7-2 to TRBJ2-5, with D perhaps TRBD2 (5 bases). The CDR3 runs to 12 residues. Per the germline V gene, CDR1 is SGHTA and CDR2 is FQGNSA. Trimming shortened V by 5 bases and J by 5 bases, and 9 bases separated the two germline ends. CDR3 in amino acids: CASSGSWETQYF. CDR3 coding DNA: TGTGCCAGCAGCGGGAGTTGGGAGACCCAGTACTTC.

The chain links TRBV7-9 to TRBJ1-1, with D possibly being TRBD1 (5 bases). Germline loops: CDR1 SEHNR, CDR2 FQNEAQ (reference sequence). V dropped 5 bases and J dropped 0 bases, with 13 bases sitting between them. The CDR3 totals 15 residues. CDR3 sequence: CASSLGRGLNTEAFF. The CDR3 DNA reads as TGTGCCAGCAGCCTTGGGAGGGGCTTGAACACTGAAGCTTTCTTT.

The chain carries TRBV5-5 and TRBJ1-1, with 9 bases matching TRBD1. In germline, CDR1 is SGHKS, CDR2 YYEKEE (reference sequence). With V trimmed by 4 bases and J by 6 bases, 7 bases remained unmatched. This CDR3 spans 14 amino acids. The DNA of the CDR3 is TGTGCCAGCAGCCCTGGACAGGGGAGAGCTGAAGCTTTCTTT. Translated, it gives CASSPGQGRAEAFF.

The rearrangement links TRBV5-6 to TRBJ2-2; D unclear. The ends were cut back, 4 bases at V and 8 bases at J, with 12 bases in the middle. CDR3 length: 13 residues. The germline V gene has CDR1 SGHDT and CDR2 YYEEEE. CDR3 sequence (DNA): TGTGCCAGCAGCCCCCGTTTGGGAGGGGAGCTGTTTTTT. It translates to CASSPRLGGELFF.

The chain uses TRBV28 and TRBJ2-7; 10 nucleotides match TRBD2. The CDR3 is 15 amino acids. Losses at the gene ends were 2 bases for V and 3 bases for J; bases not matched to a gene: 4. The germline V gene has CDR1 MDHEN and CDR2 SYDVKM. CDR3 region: CASSLASGSIYEQYF. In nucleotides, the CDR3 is TGTGCCAGCAGTTTAGCTAGCGGGAGTATCTACGAGCAGTACTTC.

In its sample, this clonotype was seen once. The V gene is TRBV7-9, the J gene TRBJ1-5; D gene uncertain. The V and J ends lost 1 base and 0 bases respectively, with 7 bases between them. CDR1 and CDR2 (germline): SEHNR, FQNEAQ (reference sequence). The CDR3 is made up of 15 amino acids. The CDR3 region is CASSLGLGSNQPQHF. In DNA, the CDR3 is TGTGCCAGCAGCTTAGGGTTGGGTAGCAATCAGCCCCAGCATTTT.

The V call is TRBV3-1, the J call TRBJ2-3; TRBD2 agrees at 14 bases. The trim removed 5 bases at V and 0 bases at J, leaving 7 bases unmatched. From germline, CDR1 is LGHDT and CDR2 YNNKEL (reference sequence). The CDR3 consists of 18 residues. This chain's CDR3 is CASSGLAGGFTSTDTQYF. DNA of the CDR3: TGTGCCAGCAGCGGACTAGCGGGGGGCTTTACTAGCACAGATACGCAGTATTTT.

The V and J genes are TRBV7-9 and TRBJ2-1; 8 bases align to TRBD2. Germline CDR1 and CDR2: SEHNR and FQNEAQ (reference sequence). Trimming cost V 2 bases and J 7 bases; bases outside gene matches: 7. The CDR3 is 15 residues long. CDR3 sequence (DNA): TGTGCCAGCAGCTTACGAGCGGGAGAAGAGAATGAGCAGTTCTTC. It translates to CASSLRAGEENEQFF.

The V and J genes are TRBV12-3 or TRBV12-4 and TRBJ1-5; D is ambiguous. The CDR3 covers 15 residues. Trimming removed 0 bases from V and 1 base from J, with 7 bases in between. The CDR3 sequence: CASSLAGKSNQPQHF. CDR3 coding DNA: TGTGCCAGCAGTTTAGCGGGGAAGAGCAATCAGCCCCAGCATTTT.

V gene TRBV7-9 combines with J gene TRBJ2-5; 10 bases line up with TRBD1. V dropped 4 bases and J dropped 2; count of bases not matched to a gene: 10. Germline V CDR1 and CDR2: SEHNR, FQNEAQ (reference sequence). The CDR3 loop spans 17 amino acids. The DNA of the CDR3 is TGTGCCAGCAGCTCTACCCGACAGGGGGCGCAACAAGAGACCCAGTACTTC. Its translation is CASSSTRQGAQQETQYF.

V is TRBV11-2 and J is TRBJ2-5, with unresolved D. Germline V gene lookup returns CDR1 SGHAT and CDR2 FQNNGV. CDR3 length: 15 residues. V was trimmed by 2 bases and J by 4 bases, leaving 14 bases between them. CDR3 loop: CASSLQAWGTETQYF. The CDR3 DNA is TGTGCCAGCAGCTTACAGGCCTGGGGTACAGAGACCCAGTACTTC.

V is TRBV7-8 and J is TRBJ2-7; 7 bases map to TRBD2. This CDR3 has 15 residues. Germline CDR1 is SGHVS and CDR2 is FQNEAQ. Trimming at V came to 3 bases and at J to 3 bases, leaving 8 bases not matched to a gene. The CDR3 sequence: CASSFRASGNYEQYF. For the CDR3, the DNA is TGTGCCAGCAGCTTCCGGGCTAGCGGAAACTACGAGCAGTACTTC. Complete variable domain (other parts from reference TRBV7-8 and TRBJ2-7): GAGVSQSPRYKVAKRGQDVALRCDPISGHVSLFWYQQALGQGPEFLTYFQNEAQLDKSGLPSDRFFAERPEGSVSTLKIQRTQQEDSAVYLCASSFRASGNYEQYFGPGTRLTVT.

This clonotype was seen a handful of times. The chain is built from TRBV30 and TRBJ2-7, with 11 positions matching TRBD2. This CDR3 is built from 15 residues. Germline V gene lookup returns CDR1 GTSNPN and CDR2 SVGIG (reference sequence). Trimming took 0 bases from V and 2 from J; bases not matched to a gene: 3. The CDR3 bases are TGTGCCTGGAGTGTGGGACTAGCGGCCCCCTACGAGCAGTACTTC. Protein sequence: CAWSVGLAAPYEQYF.

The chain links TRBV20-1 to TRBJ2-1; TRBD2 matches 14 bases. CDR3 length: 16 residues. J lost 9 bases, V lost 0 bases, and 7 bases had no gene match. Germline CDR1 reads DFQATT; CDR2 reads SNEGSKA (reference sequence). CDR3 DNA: TGCAGTGCTAGAGACGGGACTAGCGGGAGTGTGGGTGAGCAGTTCTTC. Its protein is CSARDGTSGSVGEQFF.

The CDR3 sequence: CASSTQGFGQYF. CDR3 sequence (DNA): TGTGCCAGCAGCACGCAGGGTTTTGGGCAGTATTTT. V usage is TRBV11-2 and J usage is TRBJ2-3; maybe TRBD1 (5 bases). The CDR3 loop spans 12 amino acids. The germline V gene has CDR1 SGHAT and CDR2 FQNNGV. V lost 5 bases and J 11 bases, leaving 14 bases between the germline ends.

CDR3 nucleotides: TGTGCCAGCAGCTTGGGACTAGCGGGAACCTACGAGCAGTACTTC. Translated, it gives CASSLGLAGTYEQYF. V and J are TRBV7-2 and TRBJ2-7, with 13 positions matching TRBD2. This CDR3 has 15 residues. V trimming: 3 bases; J trimming: 2 bases; junction bases outside the gene matches: 1. Germline V gene data show CDR1 as SGHTA and CDR2 as FQGNSA.

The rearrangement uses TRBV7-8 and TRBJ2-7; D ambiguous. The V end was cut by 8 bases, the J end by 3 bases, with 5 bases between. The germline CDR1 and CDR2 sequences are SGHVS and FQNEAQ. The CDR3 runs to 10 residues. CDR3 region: CASSNYEQYF. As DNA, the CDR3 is TGTGCCAGCTCCAACTACGAGCAGTACTTC.

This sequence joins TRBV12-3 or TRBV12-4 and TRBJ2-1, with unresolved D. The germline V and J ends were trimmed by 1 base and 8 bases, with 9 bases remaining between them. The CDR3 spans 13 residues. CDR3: CASSLGGTYEQFF. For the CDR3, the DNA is TGTGCCAGCAGTTTAGGTGGAACGTATGAGCAGTTCTTC.

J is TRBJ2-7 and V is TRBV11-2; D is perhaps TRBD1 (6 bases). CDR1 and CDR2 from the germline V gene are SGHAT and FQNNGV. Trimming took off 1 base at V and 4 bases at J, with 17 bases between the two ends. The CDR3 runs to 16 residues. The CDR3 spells CASSLVGATGWYEQYF. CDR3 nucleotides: TGTGCCAGCAGCTTAGTTGGCGCGACAGGCTGGTACGAGCAGTACTTC.

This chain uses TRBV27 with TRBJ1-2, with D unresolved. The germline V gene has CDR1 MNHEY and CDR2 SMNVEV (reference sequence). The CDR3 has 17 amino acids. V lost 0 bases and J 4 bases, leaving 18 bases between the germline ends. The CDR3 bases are TGTGCCAGCAGTTTATCTGCAGACGCCAAAAGCTTCTATGGCTACACCTTC. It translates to CASSLSADAKSFYGYTF.